This T cell receptor (beta chain) derives from a study of cytomegalovirus exposure and HLA in healthy donors. The study's findings and limits: Immune exposure information available was restricted to CMV serostatus.

Primers for the PCR totalled 60 Vbeta and 13 Jbeta. Only in-frame clones appear in the TCRdb table, and some are missing; sequencing was by immunoSEQ multiplex PCR. This sample has 150,000 to 200,000 clones, with around four fifths found just once. Regarding this clone: Its matching antigen is unknown.

V gave up 10 bases and J gave up 0 bases, with 13 bases separating them. This CDR3 is built from 15 residues. Germline V lookup: CDR1 MDHEN, CDR2 SYDVKM. The rearrangement joins TRBV28 to TRBJ2-6, with no clear D. Sequencing input: PBMCs. The origin of this receptor is a woman aged 25-40 years in good health and CMV-seronegative. The CDR3, as DNA: TGTGCCACCTACCAAAAAACCTCTGGGGCCAACGTCCTGACTTTC. Protein product: CATYQKTSGANVLTF. The variable domain in full, completed from reference TRBV28 and TRBJ2-6, reads DVKVTQSSRYLVKRTGEKVFLECVQDMDHENMFWYRQDPGLGLRLIYFSYDVKMKEKGDIPEGYSVSREKKERFSLILESASTNQTSMYLCATYQKTSGANVLTFGAGSRLTVL.